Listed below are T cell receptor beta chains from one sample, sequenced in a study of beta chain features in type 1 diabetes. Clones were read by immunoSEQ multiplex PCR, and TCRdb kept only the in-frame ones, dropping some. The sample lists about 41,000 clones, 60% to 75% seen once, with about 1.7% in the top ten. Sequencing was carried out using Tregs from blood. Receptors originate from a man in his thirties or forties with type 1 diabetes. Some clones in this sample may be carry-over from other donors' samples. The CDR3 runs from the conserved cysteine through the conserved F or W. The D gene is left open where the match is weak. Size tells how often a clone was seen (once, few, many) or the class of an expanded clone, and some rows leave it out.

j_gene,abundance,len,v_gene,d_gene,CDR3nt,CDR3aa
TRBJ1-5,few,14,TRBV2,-,TGTGCCAGCAGTGCCTGGCAGGGAAATCAGCCCCAGCATTTT,CASSAWQGNQPQHF
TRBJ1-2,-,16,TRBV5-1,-,TGCGCCAGCAGCTTTGGTGTAGGGCAGGGGAGAGGTGGCTACACCTTC,CASSFGVGQGRGGYTF
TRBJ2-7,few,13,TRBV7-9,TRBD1,TGTGCCAGCAGCTCGTACAGGGGGTACGAGCAGTACTTC,CASSSYRGYEQYF
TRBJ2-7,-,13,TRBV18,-,TGTGCCAGCTCACCGTCGAGAGACTACGAGCAGTACTTC,CASSPSRDYEQYF
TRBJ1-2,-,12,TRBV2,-,TGTGCCAGCTGCTTGGAGGGTGGCGGCTACACCTTC,CASCLEGGGYTF
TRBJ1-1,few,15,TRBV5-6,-,TGTGCCAGCGCTTCCCGACAGGACTTTTACAGGGAAGCTTTCTTT,CASASRQDFYREAFF
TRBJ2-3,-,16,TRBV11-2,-,TGTGCCAGCAGCCCGACCCCGGGGAGATCCACAGATACGCAGTATTTT,CASSPTPGRSTDTQYF
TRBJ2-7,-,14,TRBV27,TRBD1,TGTGCCAGCAGTTTAGCGACAGGGGGAGGTGAGCAGTACTTC,CASSLATGGGEQYF
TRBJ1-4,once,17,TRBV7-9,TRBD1,TGTGCCAGCAGCACAAGGGACAGGGGAGGTACTAATGAAAAACTGTTTTTT,CASSTRDRGGTNEKLFF
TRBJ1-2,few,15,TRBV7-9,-,TGTGCCAGCAGCTTAGCGCACGGAGCGAGCTATGGCTACACCTTC,CASSLAHGASYGYTF
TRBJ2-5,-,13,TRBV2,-,TGTGCCAGCAGAAAGACAACGCAAGAGACCCAGTACTTC,CASRKTTQETQYF
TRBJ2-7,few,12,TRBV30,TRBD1,TGTGCCTGGAGCCGGACAGGGAACGAGCAGTACTTC,CAWSRTGNEQYF
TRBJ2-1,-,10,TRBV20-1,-,TGCAGTGCTAGCGGGCAGGGTCAGTTCTTC,CSASGQGQFF
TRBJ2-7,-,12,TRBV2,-,TGTGCCAGCAGTGAATCGCGTTATCAGCAGTACTTC,CASSESRYQQYF
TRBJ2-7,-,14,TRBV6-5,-,TGTGCCAGCAGCGTCCATGGGAGCTCCTACGAGCAGTACTTC,CASSVHGSSYEQYF